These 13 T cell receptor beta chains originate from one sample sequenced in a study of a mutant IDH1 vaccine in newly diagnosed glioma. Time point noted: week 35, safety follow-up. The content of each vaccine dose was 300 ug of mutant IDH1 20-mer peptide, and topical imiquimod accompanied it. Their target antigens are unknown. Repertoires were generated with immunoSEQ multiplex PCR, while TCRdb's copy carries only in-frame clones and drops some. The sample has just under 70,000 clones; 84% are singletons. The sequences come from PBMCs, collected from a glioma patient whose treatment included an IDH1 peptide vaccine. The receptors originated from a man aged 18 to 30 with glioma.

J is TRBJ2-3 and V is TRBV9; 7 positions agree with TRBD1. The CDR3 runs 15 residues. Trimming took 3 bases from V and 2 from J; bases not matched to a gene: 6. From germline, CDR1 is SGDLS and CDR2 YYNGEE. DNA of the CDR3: TGTGCCAGCAGCGCCTCGACAGGGAACACAGATACGCAGTATTTT. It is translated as CASSASTGNTDTQYF.

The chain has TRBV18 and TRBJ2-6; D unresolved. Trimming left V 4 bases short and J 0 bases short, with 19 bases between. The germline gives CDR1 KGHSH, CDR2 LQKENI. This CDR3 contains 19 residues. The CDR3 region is CASSQNPHSGRSGANVLTF. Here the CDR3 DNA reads TGTGCCAGCTCACAGAACCCGCACTCAGGCCGCTCTGGGGCCAACGTCCTGACTTTC.

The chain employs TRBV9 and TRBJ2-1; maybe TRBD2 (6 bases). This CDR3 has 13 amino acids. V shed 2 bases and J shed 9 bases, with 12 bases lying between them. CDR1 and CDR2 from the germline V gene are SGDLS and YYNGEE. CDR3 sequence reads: CASSVGGYAEQFF. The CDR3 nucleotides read TGTGCCAGCAGCGTGGGAGGCTATGCTGAGCAGTTCTTC.

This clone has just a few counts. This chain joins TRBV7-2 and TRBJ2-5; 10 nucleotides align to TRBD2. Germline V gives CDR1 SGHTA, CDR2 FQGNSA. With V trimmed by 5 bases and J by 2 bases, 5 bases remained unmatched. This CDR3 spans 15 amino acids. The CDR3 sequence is CASSPGLAYQETQYF. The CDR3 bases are TGTGCCAGCAGCCCGGGACTAGCGTATCAAGAGACCCAGTACTTC.

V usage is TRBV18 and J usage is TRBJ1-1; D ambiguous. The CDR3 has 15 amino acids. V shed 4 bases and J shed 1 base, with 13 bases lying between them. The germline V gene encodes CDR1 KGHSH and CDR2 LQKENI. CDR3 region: CASSLTTAENTEAFF. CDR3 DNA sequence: TGTGCCAGCTCACTCACCACGGCGGAGAACACTGAAGCTTTCTTT.

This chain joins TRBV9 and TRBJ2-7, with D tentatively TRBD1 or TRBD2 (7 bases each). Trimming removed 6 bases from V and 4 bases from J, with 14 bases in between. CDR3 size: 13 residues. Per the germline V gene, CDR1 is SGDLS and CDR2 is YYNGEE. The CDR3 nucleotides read TGTGCCAGCAACACAGGGGAGGGGTACGAGCAGTACTTC. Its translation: CASNTGEGYEQYF. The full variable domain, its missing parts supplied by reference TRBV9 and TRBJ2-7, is DSGVTQTPKHLITATGQRVTLRCSPRSGDLSVYWYQQSLDQGLQFLIQYYNGEERAKGNILERFSAQQFPDLHSELNLSSLELGDSALYFCASNTGEGYEQYFGPGTRLTVT.

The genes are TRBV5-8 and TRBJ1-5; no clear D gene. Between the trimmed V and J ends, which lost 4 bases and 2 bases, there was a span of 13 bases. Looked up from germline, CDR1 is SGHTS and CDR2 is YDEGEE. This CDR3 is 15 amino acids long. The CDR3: CASSAHPGGNQPQHF. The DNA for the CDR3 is TGTGCCAGCAGCGCTCATCCTGGGGGCAATCAGCCCCAGCATTTT.

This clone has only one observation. The CDR3 loop is CSVEGRGGLRRTEAFF. In DNA, the CDR3 is TGCAGCGTTGAAGGGCGCGGAGGGCTCCGTAGGACTGAAGCTTTCTTT. The chain is built from TRBV29-1 and TRBJ1-1; unclear D gene. Germline V CDR1 and CDR2: SQVTM, ANQGSEA. The CDR3 consists of 16 residues. Trimming left V 1 base short and J 5 bases short, with 20 bases between.

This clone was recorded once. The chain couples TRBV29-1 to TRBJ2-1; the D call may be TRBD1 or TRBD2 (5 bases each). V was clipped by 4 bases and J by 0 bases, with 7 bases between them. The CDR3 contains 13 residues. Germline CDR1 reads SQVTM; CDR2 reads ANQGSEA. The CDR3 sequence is CSVGGVSYNEQFF. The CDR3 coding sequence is TGCAGCGTTGGAGGGGTCTCCTACAATGAGCAGTTCTTC.

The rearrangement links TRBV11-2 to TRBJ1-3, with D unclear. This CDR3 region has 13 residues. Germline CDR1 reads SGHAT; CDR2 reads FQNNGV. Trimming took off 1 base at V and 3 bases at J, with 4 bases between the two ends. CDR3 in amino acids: CASSLAVGNTIYF. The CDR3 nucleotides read TGTGCCAGCAGCTTAGCGGTTGGAAACACCATATATTTT.

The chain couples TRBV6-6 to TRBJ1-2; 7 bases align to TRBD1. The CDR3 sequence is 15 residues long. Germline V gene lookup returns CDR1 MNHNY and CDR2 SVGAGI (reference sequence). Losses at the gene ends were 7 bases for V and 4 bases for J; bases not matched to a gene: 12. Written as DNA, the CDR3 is TGTGCCAGCACCCAGGGGGACCGGCGAGTCTATGGCTACACCTTC. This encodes CASTQGDRRVYGYTF.

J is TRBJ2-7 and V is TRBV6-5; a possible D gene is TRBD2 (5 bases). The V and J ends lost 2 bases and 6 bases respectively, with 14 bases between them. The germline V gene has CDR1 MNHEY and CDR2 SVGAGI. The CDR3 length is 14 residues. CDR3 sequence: CASSYEGGMSEQYF. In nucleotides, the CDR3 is TGTGCCAGCAGTTACGAGGGCGGAATGAGCGAGCAGTACTTC.

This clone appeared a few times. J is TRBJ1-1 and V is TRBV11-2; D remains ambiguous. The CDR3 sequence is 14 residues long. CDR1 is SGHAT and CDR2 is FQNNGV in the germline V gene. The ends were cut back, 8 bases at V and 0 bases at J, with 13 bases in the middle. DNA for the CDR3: TGTGCCAGCTGGAGCTTCCTCATGAACACTGAAGCTTTCTTT. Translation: CASWSFLMNTEAFF.